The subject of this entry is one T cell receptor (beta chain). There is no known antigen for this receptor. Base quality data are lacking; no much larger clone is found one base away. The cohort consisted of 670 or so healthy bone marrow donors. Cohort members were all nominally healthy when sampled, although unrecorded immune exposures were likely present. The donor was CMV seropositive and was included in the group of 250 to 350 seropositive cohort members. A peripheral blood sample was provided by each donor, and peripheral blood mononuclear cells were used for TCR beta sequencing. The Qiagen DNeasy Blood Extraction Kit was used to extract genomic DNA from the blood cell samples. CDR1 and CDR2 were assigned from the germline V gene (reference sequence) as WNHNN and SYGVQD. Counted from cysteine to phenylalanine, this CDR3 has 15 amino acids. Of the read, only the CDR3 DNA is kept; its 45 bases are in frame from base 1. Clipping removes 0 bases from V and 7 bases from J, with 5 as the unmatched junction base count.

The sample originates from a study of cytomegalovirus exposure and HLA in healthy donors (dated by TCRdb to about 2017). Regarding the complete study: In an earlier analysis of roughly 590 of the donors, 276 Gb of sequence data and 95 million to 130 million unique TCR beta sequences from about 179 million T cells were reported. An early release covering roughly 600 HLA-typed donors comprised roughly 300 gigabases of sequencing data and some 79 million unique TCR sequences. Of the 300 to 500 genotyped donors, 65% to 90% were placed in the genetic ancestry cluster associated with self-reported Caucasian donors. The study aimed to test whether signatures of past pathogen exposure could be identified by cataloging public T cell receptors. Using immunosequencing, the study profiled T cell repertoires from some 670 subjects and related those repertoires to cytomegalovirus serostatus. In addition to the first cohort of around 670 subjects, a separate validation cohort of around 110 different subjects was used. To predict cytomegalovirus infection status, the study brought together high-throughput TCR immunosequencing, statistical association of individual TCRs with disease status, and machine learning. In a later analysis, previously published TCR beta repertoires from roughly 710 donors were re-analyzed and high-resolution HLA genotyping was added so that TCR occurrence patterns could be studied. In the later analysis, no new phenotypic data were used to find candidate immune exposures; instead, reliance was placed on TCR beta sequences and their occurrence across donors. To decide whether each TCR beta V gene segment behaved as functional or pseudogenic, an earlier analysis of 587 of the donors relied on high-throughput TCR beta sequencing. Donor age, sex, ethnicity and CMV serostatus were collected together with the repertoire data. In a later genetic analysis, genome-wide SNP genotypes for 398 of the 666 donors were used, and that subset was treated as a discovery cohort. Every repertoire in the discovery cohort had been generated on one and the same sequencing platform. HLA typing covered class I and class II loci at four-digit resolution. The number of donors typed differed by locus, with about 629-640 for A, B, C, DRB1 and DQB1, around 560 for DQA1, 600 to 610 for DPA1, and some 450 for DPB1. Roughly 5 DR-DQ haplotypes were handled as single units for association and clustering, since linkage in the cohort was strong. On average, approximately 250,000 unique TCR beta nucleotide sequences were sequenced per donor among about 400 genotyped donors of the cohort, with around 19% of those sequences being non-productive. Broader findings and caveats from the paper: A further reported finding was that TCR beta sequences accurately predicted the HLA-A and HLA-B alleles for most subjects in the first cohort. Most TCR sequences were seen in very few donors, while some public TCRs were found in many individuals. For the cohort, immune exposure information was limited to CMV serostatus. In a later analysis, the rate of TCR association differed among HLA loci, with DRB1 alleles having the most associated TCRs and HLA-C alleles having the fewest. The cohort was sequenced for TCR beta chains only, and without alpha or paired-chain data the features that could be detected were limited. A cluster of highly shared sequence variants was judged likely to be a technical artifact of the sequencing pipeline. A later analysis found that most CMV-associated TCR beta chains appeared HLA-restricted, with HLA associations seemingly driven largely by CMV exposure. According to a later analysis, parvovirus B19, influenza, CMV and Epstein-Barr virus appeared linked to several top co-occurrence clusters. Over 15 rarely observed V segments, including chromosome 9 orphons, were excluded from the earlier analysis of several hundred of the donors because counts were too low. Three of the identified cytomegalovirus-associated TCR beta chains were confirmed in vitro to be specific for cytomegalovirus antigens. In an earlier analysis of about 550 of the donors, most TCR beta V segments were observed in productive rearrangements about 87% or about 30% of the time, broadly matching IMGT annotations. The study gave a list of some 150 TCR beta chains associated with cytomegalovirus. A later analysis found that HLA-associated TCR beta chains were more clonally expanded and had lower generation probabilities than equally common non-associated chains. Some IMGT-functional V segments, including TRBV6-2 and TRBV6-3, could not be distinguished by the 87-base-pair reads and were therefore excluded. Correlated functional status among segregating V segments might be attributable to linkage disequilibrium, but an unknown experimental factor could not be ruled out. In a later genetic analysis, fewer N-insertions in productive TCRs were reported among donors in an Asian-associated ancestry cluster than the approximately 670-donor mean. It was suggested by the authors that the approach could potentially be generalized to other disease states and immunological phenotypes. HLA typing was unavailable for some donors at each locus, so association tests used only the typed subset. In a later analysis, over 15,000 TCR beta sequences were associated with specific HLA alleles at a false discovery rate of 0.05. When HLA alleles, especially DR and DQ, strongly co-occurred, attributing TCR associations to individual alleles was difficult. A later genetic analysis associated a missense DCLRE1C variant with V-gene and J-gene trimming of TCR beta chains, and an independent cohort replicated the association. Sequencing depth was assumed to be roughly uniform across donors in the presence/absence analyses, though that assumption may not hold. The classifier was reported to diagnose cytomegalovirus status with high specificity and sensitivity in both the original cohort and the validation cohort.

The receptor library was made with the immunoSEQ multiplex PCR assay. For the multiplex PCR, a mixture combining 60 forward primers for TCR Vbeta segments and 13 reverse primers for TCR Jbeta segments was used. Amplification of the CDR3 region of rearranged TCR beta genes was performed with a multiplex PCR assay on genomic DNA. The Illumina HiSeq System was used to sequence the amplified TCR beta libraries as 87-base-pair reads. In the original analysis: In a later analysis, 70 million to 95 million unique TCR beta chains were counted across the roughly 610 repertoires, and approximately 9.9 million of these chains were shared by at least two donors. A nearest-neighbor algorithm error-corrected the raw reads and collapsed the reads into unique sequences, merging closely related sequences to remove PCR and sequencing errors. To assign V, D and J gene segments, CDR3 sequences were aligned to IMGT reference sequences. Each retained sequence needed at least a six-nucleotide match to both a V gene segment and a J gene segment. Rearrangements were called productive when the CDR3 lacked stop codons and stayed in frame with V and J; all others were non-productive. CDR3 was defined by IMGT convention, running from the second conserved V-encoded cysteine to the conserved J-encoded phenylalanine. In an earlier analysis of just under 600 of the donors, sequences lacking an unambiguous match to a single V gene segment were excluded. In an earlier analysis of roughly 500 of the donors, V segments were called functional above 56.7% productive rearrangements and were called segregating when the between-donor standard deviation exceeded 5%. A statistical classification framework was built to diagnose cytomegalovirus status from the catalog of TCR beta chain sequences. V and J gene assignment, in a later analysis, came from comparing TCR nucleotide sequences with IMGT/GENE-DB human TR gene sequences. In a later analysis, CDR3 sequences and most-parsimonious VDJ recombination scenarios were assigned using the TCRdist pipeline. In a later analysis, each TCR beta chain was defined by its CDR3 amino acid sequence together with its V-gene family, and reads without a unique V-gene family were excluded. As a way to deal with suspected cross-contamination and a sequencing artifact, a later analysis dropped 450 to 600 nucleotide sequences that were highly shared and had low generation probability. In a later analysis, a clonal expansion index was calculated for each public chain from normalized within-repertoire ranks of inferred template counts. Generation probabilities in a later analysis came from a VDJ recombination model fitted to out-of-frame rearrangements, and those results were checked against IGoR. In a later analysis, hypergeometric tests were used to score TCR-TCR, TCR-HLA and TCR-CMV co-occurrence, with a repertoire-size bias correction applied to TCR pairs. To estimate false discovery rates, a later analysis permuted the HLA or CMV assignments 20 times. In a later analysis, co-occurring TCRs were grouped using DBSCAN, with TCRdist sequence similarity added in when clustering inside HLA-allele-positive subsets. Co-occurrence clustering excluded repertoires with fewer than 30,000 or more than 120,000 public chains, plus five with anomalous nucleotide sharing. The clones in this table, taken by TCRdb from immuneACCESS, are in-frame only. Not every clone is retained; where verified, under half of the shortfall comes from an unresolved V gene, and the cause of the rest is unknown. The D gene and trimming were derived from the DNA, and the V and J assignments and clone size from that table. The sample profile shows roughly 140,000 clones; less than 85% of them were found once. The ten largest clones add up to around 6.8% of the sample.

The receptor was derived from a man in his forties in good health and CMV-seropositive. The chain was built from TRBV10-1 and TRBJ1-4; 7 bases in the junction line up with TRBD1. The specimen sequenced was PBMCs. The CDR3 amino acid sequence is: CASSESIGGREKLFF. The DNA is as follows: TGCGCCAGCAGTGAGTCAATAGGGGGCCGTGAAAAACTGTTTTTT.